Listed below are T cell receptor beta chains from one sample, sequenced in a study of blood T cell repertoires in COVID-19. Using immunoSEQ multiplex PCR, the repertoire was profiled, and TCRdb retains in-frame clones only, with some absent. The data hold over 250,000 clones, with 91% observed a single time. Input material: peripheral blood. These receptors all stem from a person under 35 with COVID-19, enrolled during active disease. Both conserved end residues are part of each CDR3. A D gene is named only where the DNA matches it firmly. Rows may omit the clone size; those that give it use once, few, many or a size class.

clone_size: .
d_call: TRBD1
v_call: TRBV10-3
j_call: TRBJ2-7
cdr3_nt: TGTGCCATCAGTGGTTTCGGACAGGGACCCTCCTACGAGCAGTACTTC
cdr3_aa: CAISGFGQGPSYEQYF

clone_size: .
d_call: TRBD1
v_call: TRBV6-5
j_call: TRBJ2-2
cdr3_nt: TGTGCCAGCATCACCGGGACAGACTACACCGGGGAGCTGTTTTTT
cdr3_aa: CASITGTDYTGELFF

clone_size: .
d_call: TRBD1
v_call: TRBV5-1
j_call: TRBJ1-2
cdr3_nt: TGCGCCAGCAGCTTCGGACAGGGAGATGGCTACACCTTC
cdr3_aa: CASSFGQGDGYTF

clone_size: .
d_call: .
v_call: TRBV29-1
j_call: TRBJ2-1
cdr3_nt: TGCAGCGTTGAAGGAGCCGCCACCTACAATGAGCAGTTCTTC
cdr3_aa: CSVEGAATYNEQFF

clone_size: .
d_call: .
v_call: TRBV5-8
j_call: TRBJ1-1
cdr3_nt: TGTGCCAGCAGCTTGGGAGATATCGGAGACACTGAAGCTTTCTTT
cdr3_aa: CASSLGDIGDTEAFF

clone_size: .
d_call: .
v_call: TRBV30
j_call: TRBJ2-3
cdr3_nt: TGTGCCTGTCCTTTTGGCGGACTCACAGATACGCAGTATTTT
cdr3_aa: CACPFGGLTDTQYF

clone_size: .
d_call: .
v_call: TRBV4-1
j_call: TRBJ1-5
cdr3_nt: TGCGCCAGCAGTCCTAACCGGGACATCGGTCAGCCCCAGCATTTT
cdr3_aa: CASSPNRDIGQPQHF

clone_size: .
d_call: .
v_call: TRBV12-3/TRBV12-4
j_call: TRBJ2-1
cdr3_nt: TGTGCCAGCAGCCGCGACTTCTACAATGAGCAGTTCTTC
cdr3_aa: CASSRDFYNEQFF

clone_size: once
d_call: TRBD1
v_call: TRBV11-1
j_call: TRBJ2-4
cdr3_nt: TGTGCCAGCAGCCCTTACACAGGGGTGGACAAAAACATTCAGTACTTC
cdr3_aa: CASSPYTGVDKNIQYF

clone_size: .
d_call: .
v_call: TRBV18
j_call: TRBJ2-1
cdr3_nt: TGTGCCAGCTCACCCGGGAGTGAGCAGTTCTTC
cdr3_aa: CASSPGSEQFF

clone_size: .
d_call: TRBD2
v_call: TRBV11-2
j_call: TRBJ2-1
cdr3_nt: TGTGCCAGCAGCCACCCGGCTAGCGGTCAATTAAATGAGCAGTTCTTC
cdr3_aa: CASSHPASGQLNEQFF

clone_size: .
d_call: TRBD1
v_call: TRBV29-1
j_call: TRBJ2-2
cdr3_nt: TGCAGCGGCCGACAGGGCGGAACCGGGGAGCTGTTTTTT
cdr3_aa: CSGRQGGTGELFF

clone_size: .
d_call: .
v_call: TRBV28
j_call: TRBJ2-1
cdr3_nt: TGTGCCAGCAGGGGGCGAAGTTGGAATGAGCAGTTCTTC
cdr3_aa: CASRGRSWNEQFF

clone_size: .
d_call: TRBD1
v_call: TRBV5-1
j_call: TRBJ2-3
cdr3_nt: TGCGCCAGCAGCCCGGGGACAGTCAGCACAGATACGCAGTATTTT
cdr3_aa: CASSPGTVSTDTQYF

clone_size: once
d_call: .
v_call: TRBV2
j_call: TRBJ2-1
cdr3_nt: TGTGCCAGTAGAAAAAACCGGGATGATGAGCAGTTCTTC
cdr3_aa: CASRKNRDDEQFF

clone_size: .
d_call: .
v_call: TRBV5-4
j_call: TRBJ1-1
cdr3_nt: TGTGCCAGCAGCTTGGGAGGAGGGGGGGTGAACACTGAAGCTTTCTTT
cdr3_aa: CASSLGGGGVNTEAFF

clone_size: .
d_call: TRBD2
v_call: TRBV24-1
j_call: TRBJ2-3
cdr3_nt: TGTGCCACCAGTGAGAACAGACTAGCAGGGGATACGCAGTATTTT
cdr3_aa: CATSENRLAGDTQYF

clone_size: .
d_call: .
v_call: TRBV7-9
j_call: TRBJ1-1
cdr3_nt: TGTGCCAGCAGCCTCAGGGGCGTCGGGCCGAACACTGAAGCTTTCTTT
cdr3_aa: CASSLRGVGPNTEAFF

clone_size: .
d_call: TRBD2
v_call: TRBV7-8
j_call: TRBJ2-2
cdr3_nt: TGTGCCAGCAGCTTCTGGACTAGCGTTACCGGGGAGCTGTTTTTT
cdr3_aa: CASSFWTSVTGELFF

clone_size: .
d_call: .
v_call: TRBV11-2
j_call: TRBJ2-5
cdr3_nt: TGTGCCAGCAGCCTACCGTTAGAGACCCAGTACTTC
cdr3_aa: CASSLPLETQYF

clone_size: .
d_call: TRBD1
v_call: TRBV4-1
j_call: TRBJ1-3
cdr3_nt: TGCGCCAGCAGCCAAGTTCCCGGACAGGAGGTAACTGGAAACACCATATATTTT
cdr3_aa: CASSQVPGQEVTGNTIYF

clone_size: once
d_call: TRBD2
v_call: TRBV11-2
j_call: TRBJ2-2
cdr3_nt: TGTGCCAGCAGCCGTAGGGGAGCTAGCGGGGTAACGGGCGGGGAGCTGTTTTTT
cdr3_aa: CASSRRGASGVTGGELFF

clone_size: .
d_call: .
v_call: TRBV2
j_call: TRBJ2-1
cdr3_nt: TGTGCCAGCAGTTCGGGGGTCTACAATGAGCAGTTCTTC
cdr3_aa: CASSSGVYNEQFF

clone_size: once
d_call: TRBD2
v_call: TRBV3-1/TRBV3-2
j_call: TRBJ2-7
cdr3_nt: TGTGCCAGCAGCCCACAAGGGGTCTTTAGCGGGAGGGCCCACGAGCAGTACTTC
cdr3_aa: CASSPQGVFSGRAHEQYF

clone_size: .
d_call: TRBD2
v_call: TRBV30
j_call: TRBJ2-5
cdr3_nt: TGTGCCTGGAGTGGCAGGGGGACTAGCGGGAGGAGGGAGACCCAGTACTTC
cdr3_aa: CAWSGRGTSGRRETQYF

clone_size: .
d_call: TRBD1
v_call: TRBV4-1
j_call: TRBJ2-7
cdr3_nt: TGCGCCAGCAGCCAACCGGGACAGGCTTCCTACGAGCAGTACTTC
cdr3_aa: CASSQPGQASYEQYF

clone_size: .
d_call: .
v_call: TRBV10-3
j_call: TRBJ2-3
cdr3_nt: TGTGCCATCAGTGAGTCCCCACTAGTAACTAGTGGCCTCACAGATACGCAGTATTTT
cdr3_aa: CAISESPLVTSGLTDTQYF

clone_size: .
d_call: TRBD2
v_call: TRBV9
j_call: TRBJ2-1
cdr3_nt: TGTGCCAGCAGCGGGGGACTAGCTGGCAATGAGCAGTTCTTC
cdr3_aa: CASSGGLAGNEQFF

clone_size: .
d_call: .
v_call: TRBV29-1
j_call: TRBJ2-7
cdr3_nt: TGCAGCGTTGTTGTGGTAGGGAGCGGCGAGCAGTACTTC
cdr3_aa: CSVVVVGSGEQYF

clone_size: .
d_call: .
v_call: TRBV11-2
j_call: TRBJ1-1
cdr3_nt: TGTGCCAGCAGCATTCAGGGTACTGAAGCTTTCTTT
cdr3_aa: CASSIQGTEAFF

clone_size: .
d_call: TRBD1
v_call: TRBV5-1
j_call: TRBJ1-1
cdr3_nt: TGCGCCAGCAGCTTGGGGCCACAGGGGGCTGAAGCTTTCTTT
cdr3_aa: CASSLGPQGAEAFF

clone_size: .
d_call: .
v_call: TRBV4-1
j_call: TRBJ1-2
cdr3_nt: TGCGCCAGCAGCCAAGAACAGGGAAACTATGGCTACACCTTC
cdr3_aa: CASSQEQGNYGYTF

clone_size: .
d_call: .
v_call: TRBV10-3
j_call: TRBJ2-1
cdr3_nt: TGTGCCATCAGTGAGCCGCCGGGGGGCGCAGGCAATGAGCAGTTCTTC
cdr3_aa: CAISEPPGGAGNEQFF

clone_size: few
d_call: TRBD2
v_call: TRBV7-2
j_call: TRBJ2-7
cdr3_nt: TGTGCCAGCAGCGGTAGCGGGATGCAGACCTACGAGCAGTACTTC
cdr3_aa: CASSGSGMQTYEQYF

clone_size: .
d_call: .
v_call: TRBV14
j_call: TRBJ1-1
cdr3_nt: TGTGCCAGCAGCCCCTTCTTTGACAGCTTGAACACTGAAGCTTTCTTT
cdr3_aa: CASSPFFDSLNTEAFF

clone_size: .
d_call: .
v_call: TRBV28
j_call: TRBJ1-2
cdr3_nt: TGTGCCAGCAGTAATATTCAGGGAGGCGGCTACACCTTC
cdr3_aa: CASSNIQGGGYTF

clone_size: .
d_call: TRBD1
v_call: TRBV27
j_call: TRBJ2-7
cdr3_nt: TGTGCCAGCAGTCCCATCCGTAGGGGGCTCTACGAGCAGTACTTC
cdr3_aa: CASSPIRRGLYEQYF

clone_size: .
d_call: .
v_call: TRBV9
j_call: TRBJ2-1
cdr3_nt: TGTGCCAGCAGCGTGGGGGCCGATTGGGGCAATGAGCAGTTCTTC
cdr3_aa: CASSVGADWGNEQFF

clone_size: .
d_call: .
v_call: TRBV7-2
j_call: TRBJ2-7
cdr3_nt: TGTGCCAGCAGCTTAGGGACTTTCTCCTACGAGCAGTACTTC
cdr3_aa: CASSLGTFSYEQYF

clone_size: .
d_call: .
v_call: TRBV5-1
j_call: TRBJ2-7
cdr3_nt: TGCGCCAGCAGCTTGGACCCTCAACCGAATACGGCGGAGTACTTC
cdr3_aa: CASSLDPQPNTAEYF

clone_size: .
d_call: .
v_call: TRBV6-5
j_call: TRBJ2-5
cdr3_nt: TGTGCCAGCAGTCTGGGGGGGACCCAGTACTTC
cdr3_aa: CASSLGGTQYF

clone_size: .
d_call: .
v_call: TRBV19
j_call: TRBJ2-2
cdr3_nt: TGTGCCAGTAGTATAGTTGAGGGAGCCGGGGAGCTGTTTTTT
cdr3_aa: CASSIVEGAGELFF

clone_size: .
d_call: .
v_call: TRBV7-2
j_call: TRBJ2-7
cdr3_nt: TGTGCCAGCAGCTCTAGCCCCTACGAGCAGTACTTC
cdr3_aa: CASSSSPYEQYF

clone_size: .
d_call: .
v_call: TRBV10-3
j_call: TRBJ1-5
cdr3_nt: TGTGCCATCAGTGATGAGAGGAATCAGCCCCAGCATTTT
cdr3_aa: CAISDERNQPQHF

clone_size: .
d_call: TRBD1
v_call: TRBV5-1
j_call: TRBJ2-7
cdr3_nt: TGCGCCAGCAGCTTGACCCTAACAGGGGGAATGTCCGAGCAGTACTTC
cdr3_aa: CASSLTLTGGMSEQYF

clone_size: .
d_call: .
v_call: TRBV19
j_call: TRBJ1-5
cdr3_nt: TGTGCCAGTAGTACGGACAGAACTCAGCCCCAGCATTTT
cdr3_aa: CASSTDRTQPQHF

clone_size: .
d_call: TRBD1
v_call: TRBV28
j_call: TRBJ2-1
cdr3_nt: TGTGCCAGCAGTTTAGCCGGGACAGGGGGGAATGAGCAGTTCTTC
cdr3_aa: CASSLAGTGGNEQFF

clone_size: .
d_call: .
v_call: TRBV6-6
j_call: TRBJ2-7
cdr3_nt: TGTGCCAGCAGTTACGCTACCTACGAGCAGTACTTC
cdr3_aa: CASSYATYEQYF

clone_size: .
d_call: TRBD2
v_call: TRBV6-4
j_call: TRBJ2-5
cdr3_nt: TGTGCCAGCAGGGTTTCTAGCGGGAGGCCGGGAGAGACCCAGTACTTC
cdr3_aa: CASRVSSGRPGETQYF

clone_size: .
d_call: .
v_call: TRBV5-4
j_call: TRBJ2-2
cdr3_nt: TGTGCCAGCAGCCCGCGTTTAGCCATCGCGAACACCGGGGAGCTGTTTTTT
cdr3_aa: CASSPRLAIANTGELFF

clone_size: once
d_call: .
v_call: TRBV25-1
j_call: TRBJ2-1
cdr3_nt: TGTGCCAGCAGTTCCCAGATCGGACTTAGCTACAATGAGCAGTTCTTC
cdr3_aa: CASSSQIGLSYNEQFF

clone_size: .
d_call: TRBD1
v_call: TRBV7-9
j_call: TRBJ2-1
cdr3_nt: TGTGCCAGCAGCTTTCCAGGACAGGGGGGAAGCTCCTACAATGAGCAGTTCTTC
cdr3_aa: CASSFPGQGGSSYNEQFF

clone_size: .
d_call: .
v_call: TRBV7-3
j_call: TRBJ1-1
cdr3_nt: TGTGCCAGCAGCTTAGTTCCCACGACAAATATGAACACTGAAGCTTTCTTT
cdr3_aa: CASSLVPTTNMNTEAFF

clone_size: .
d_call: .
v_call: TRBV15
j_call: TRBJ2-7
cdr3_nt: TGTGCCACCAGCACCGATCGGGGGGCGACCTACGAGCAGTACTTC
cdr3_aa: CATSTDRGATYEQYF

clone_size: .
d_call: .
v_call: TRBV7-9
j_call: TRBJ1-3
cdr3_nt: TGTGCCAGCAGCCCGAGCCCAGCCACCTCGGCGGGGGGAAACACCATATATTTT
cdr3_aa: CASSPSPATSAGGNTIYF

clone_size: once
d_call: .
v_call: TRBV28
j_call: TRBJ2-7
cdr3_nt: TGTGCCAGCACCTCGAGGATAAGCTCCTACGAGCAGTACTTC
cdr3_aa: CASTSRISSYEQYF

clone_size: .
d_call: TRBD1
v_call: TRBV7-3
j_call: TRBJ2-2
cdr3_nt: TGTGCCAGCAGCCAGGCAGGGGGCGGAGCCACCGGGGAGCTGTTTTTT
cdr3_aa: CASSQAGGGATGELFF